The 29 T cell receptor beta chains reported below all come from one sample, sequenced in a study of T cell repertoires in cytomegalovirus infection. Which antigens these TCRs recognize remains unknown. In TCRdb, the reads were re-called with MiXCR into one record per CDR3 protein. The sample yields around 750,000 distinct CDR3 sequences, approximately 32% seen once. The material sequenced was cultured CD8+ T cells from PBMCs, taken from culture after CMV antigen stimulation. The receptor set was obtained from a human donor in good health (CMV status not recorded). Some clones in this sample may be carry-over from other donors' samples.

The CDR3 coding sequence is TGTGCCAGCAGCGCCCCGATCAGCGGGGGACCAGATACGCAGTATTTT. Residues: CASSAPISGGPDTQYF. The chain recombines TRBV9 with TRBJ2-3, with TRBD2 identical over 8 bases. V lost 3 bases, J lost 4 bases, and 10 bases stayed unmatched. The V gene's germline CDR1 is SGDLS and CDR2 YYNGEE. The CDR3 runs to 16 residues.

The chain couples TRBV7-8 to TRBJ1-2, with D possibly matching TRBD1 (5 bases). The V gene lost 1 base and the J gene lost 5 bases, with 11 bases spanning the gap. This CDR3 spans 14 amino acids. The germline V gene encodes CDR1 SGHVS and CDR2 FQNEAQ. As DNA, the CDR3 is TGTGCCAGCAGCTTAGATGGAGGGGTGTATGGCTACACCTTC. It is translated as CASSLDGGVYGYTF.

There are many counts of this clonotype. The chain carries TRBV7-2 and TRBJ2-1; D ambiguous. This CDR3 spans 16 amino acids. CDR1 is SGHTA, CDR2 FQGNSA, per germline. The V gene lost 2 bases and the J gene lost 0 bases, with 11 bases spanning the gap. CDR3 nucleotides: TGTGCCAGCAGCTTAACCGGTTATAGCTCCTACAATGAGCAGTTCTTC. As protein: CASSLTGYSSYNEQFF.

The rearrangement uses TRBV12-5 and TRBJ1-2; no definite D call. V was shortened by 0 bases and J by 6 bases, with 23 bases between the two germline ends. The CDR3 has 18 amino acids. Germline CDR1 is LGHNT and CDR2 is FRNRAP. CDR3 nucleotides: TGTGCTAGTGGTTTGGTACGTAGGACTCCGGGCTCCTTCGATGGCTACACCTTC. Translated: CASGLVRRTPGSFDGYTF. The full variable domain, with the rest looked up from reference TRBV12-5 and TRBJ1-2, is DARVTQTPRHKVTEMGQEVTMRCQPILGHNTVFWYRQTMMQGLELLAYFRNRAPLDDSGMPKDRFSAEMPDATLATLKIQPSEPRDSAVYFCASGLVRRTPGSFDGYTFGSGTRLTVV.

The genes are TRBV27 and TRBJ1-2; D remains ambiguous. Trimming removed 4 bases from V and 8 bases from J, with 14 bases in between. CDR3 size: 13 residues. Germline V gene data show CDR1 as MNHEY and CDR2 as SMNVEV (reference sequence). The CDR3 nucleotides are TGTGCCAGCAGTTCAGGCGGCACTCGGGGCTACACCTTC. As protein: CASSSGGTRGYTF.

The genes are TRBV5-1 and TRBJ1-1; D is unresolved. In germline, CDR1 is SGHRS, CDR2 YFSETQ. The CDR3 totals 15 residues. Deletions cut 1 base from V and 0 bases from J, with 10 bases between. The CDR3 coding sequence is TGCGCCAGCAGCTTGTATACAGATATGAACACTGAAGCTTTCTTT. It yields the protein CASSLYTDMNTEAFF.

This chain connects TRBV7-2 to TRBJ1-2; tentatively, D is TRBD1 (6 bases). CDR3 size: 16 residues. V was pared by 5 bases and J by 4 bases, with 20 bases between. Per the germline V gene, CDR1 is SGHTA and CDR2 is FQGNSA. The CDR3 loop is CASSRLYGGESYGYTF. In nucleotides, the CDR3 is TGTGCCAGCAGCCGCCTTTACGGGGGCGAGAGCTATGGCTACACCTTC.

This clonotype showed up just a few times. This chain connects TRBV7-9 to TRBJ2-5, with D unclear. CDR3 length: 15 residues. V lost 5 bases to trimming and J lost 4 bases, with 17 bases between them. The germline V gene encodes CDR1 SEHNR and CDR2 FQNEAQ (reference sequence). CDR3 in DNA: TGTGCCAGCAGCCCCCCCTTAGGGCTCCTAGAGACCCAGTACTTC. This codes for CASSPPLGLLETQYF.

This clonotype was counted a few times. CDR3 DNA: TGTGCCAGCAGCTTACCGAGGGGGGGCCTGAGCTCCTACAATGAGCAGTTCTTC. This encodes CASSLPRGGLSSYNEQFF. V gene TRBV6-2 or TRBV6-3 combines with J gene TRBJ2-1, with D possibly being TRBD2 (7 bases). This CDR3 region has 18 residues. V lost 6 bases and J 0 bases, leaving 21 bases between the germline ends. CDR1 and CDR2 from the germline V gene are MNHEY and SVGEGT.

This chain joins TRBV10-2 and TRBJ1-2, with a tentative D call TRBD1 (5 bases). From germline, CDR1 is WSHSY and CDR2 SAAADI. V shed 3 bases and J shed 0 bases, with 11 bases lying between them. This CDR3 comprises 15 residues. In DNA, the CDR3 is TGCGCCAGCAGTGAAGGACTGGGGGCTAACTATGGCTACACCTTC. Protein product: CASSEGLGANYGYTF.

This clonotype was seen a few times. The chain couples TRBV6-2 or TRBV6-3 to TRBJ2-3, with D perhaps being TRBD1 or TRBD2 (5 bases each). The CDR3 spans 17 residues. CDR1 is MNHEY and CDR2 is SVGEGT in the germline V gene. Trimming took off 6 bases at V and 2 bases at J, with 21 bases between the two ends. The CDR3 protein is CASSSIGAAPLTDTQYF. CDR3 DNA sequence: TGTGCCAGCAGCTCTATCGGGGCAGCACCCCTCACAGATACGCAGTATTTT.

In this sample, this clonotype turned up a few times. The chain carries TRBV28 and TRBJ2-7; 7 bases are a match to TRBD1. J was trimmed by 2 bases and V by 6 bases; bases with no gene match: 7. There are 14 residues in the CDR3. In germline, CDR1 is MDHEN, CDR2 SYDVKM. The CDR3 region is CASSYRGQTYEQYV. In DNA form, the CDR3 reads TGTGCCAGCAGCTACAGGGGCCAAACCTACGAGCAGTACGTC.

This clonotype was seen many times. The rearrangement joins TRBV7-2 to TRBJ2-7, with D unclear. The V end was cut by 3 bases, the J end by 4 bases, with 10 bases between. The CDR3 has 13 amino acids. CDR1 is SGHTA and CDR2 is FQGNSA in the germline V gene. The DNA for the CDR3 is TGTGCCAGCAGCTTTACAGCCTCGTACGAGCAGTACTTC. This sequence encodes CASSFTASYEQYF.

The rearrangement links TRBV28 to TRBJ2-7, with TRBD1 matching over 7 bases. Unmatched junction bases numbered 7, after V lost 5 bases and J lost 0 bases. Germline CDR1 and CDR2: MDHEN and SYDVKM. The length of the CDR3 is 15 residues. In nucleotides, the CDR3 is TGTGCCAGCAGTCCCCGGGACAGACGCTCCTACGAGCAGTACTTC. Translation: CASSPRDRRSYEQYF.

The rearrangement uses TRBV15 and TRBJ1-4, with D possibly matching TRBD1 (5 bases). CDR1 is LNHNV and CDR2 is YYDKDF in the germline V gene (reference sequence). Trimming removed 0 bases at V and 2 bases at J, with 13 bases between. The CDR3 sequence is 17 residues long. The CDR3 bases are TGTGCCACCAGCAGAGACAGGGTGCCCTCCACTAATGAAAAACTGTTTTTT. This encodes CATSRDRVPSTNEKLFF. The whole variable domain, remainder taken from reference TRBV15 and TRBJ1-4, is DAMVIQNPRYQVTQFGKPVTLSCSQTLNHNVMYWYQQKSSQAPKLLFHYYDKDFNNEADTPDNFQSRRPNTSFCFLDIRSPGLGDTAMYLCATSRDRVPSTNEKLFFGSGTQLSVL.

This rearrangement joins TRBV2 to TRBJ2-5; TRBD2 might be the D (5 bases). V was trimmed by 5 bases and J by 5 bases, leaving 24 bases between them. The germline CDR1 and CDR2 sequences are SNHLY and FYNNEI. The CDR3 has 17 amino acids. The chain's CDR3 is CASSTAKGRLEAETQYF. The CDR3 DNA reads TGTGCCAGCAGTACGGCGAAGGGAAGATTGGAGGCGGAGACCCAGTACTTC.

A few counts support this clonotype. The rearrangement links TRBV6-5 to TRBJ1-6; D ambiguous. This CDR3 is 21 amino acids long. Germline loops: CDR1 MNHEY, CDR2 SVGAGI. Trimming took off 1 base at V and 6 bases at J, with 28 bases between the two ends. CDR3 in amino acids: CASSYYNPGQSLLNLNSPLHF. CDR3 DNA: TGTGCCAGCAGTTACTATAACCCTGGGCAGAGTCTATTAAATCTTAATTCACCCCTCCACTTT.

Only a few counts were recorded for this clonotype. The chain combines TRBV5-4 with TRBJ2-1; the D gene is possibly TRBD1 (6 bases). The CDR3 extends over 16 amino acids. The ends were cut back, 4 bases at V and 8 bases at J, with 22 bases in the middle. Per germline, CDR1 SGHNT and CDR2 YYREEE (reference sequence). CDR3 nucleotide sequence: TGTGCCAGCAGCGCTTTTTCCGGGACATTAAGCGATGAGCAGTTCTTC. Amino acid sequence: CASSAFSGTLSDEQFF.

This clonotype has a handful of counts. The chain carries TRBV6-6 and TRBJ2-7; 7 bases are a match to TRBD1. Trimming removed 6 bases from V and 3 bases from J; junction bases left unmatched: 8. The germline gives CDR1 MNHNY, CDR2 SVGAGI (reference sequence). The CDR3 runs to 14 residues. CDR3 sequence reads: CASRNRGQYYEQYV. In DNA form, the CDR3 reads TGTGCCAGCAGGAACAGGGGCCAATACTACGAGCAGTACGTC.

This clonotype came up a few times. The CDR3 DNA follows: TGTGCCAGCAGTTACTCGCCGGGACTAGCGTTAAATGAGCAGTTCTTC. Residues: CASSYSPGLALNEQFF. This rearrangement joins TRBV6-5 to TRBJ2-1; 10 positions agree with TRBD2. The J segment lost 7 bases and the V segment lost 0 bases, leaving 6 bases of the junction unmatched. Germline CDR1 is MNHEY and CDR2 is SVGAGI. This CDR3 is built from 16 residues.

At least ten counts were recorded for this clonotype. The V call is TRBV6-1, the J call TRBJ1-2, with D tentatively TRBD1 (5 bases). Trimming shortened V by 4 bases and J by 8 bases, and 23 bases separated the two germline ends. The CDR3 runs 16 residues. Germline V gene sequence: CDR1 MNHNS, CDR2 SASEGT. For the CDR3, the DNA is TGTGCCAGCAGTGCAGCAACAAAGGGACTGCCCGAGGGCTACACCTTC. Its protein product is CASSAATKGLPEGYTF.

This clonotype was seen at least ten times. The V call is TRBV12-3 or TRBV12-4, the J call TRBJ2-1; the D call may be TRBD1 or TRBD2 (6 bases each). The CDR3 loop spans 15 amino acids. The V end was cut by 2 bases, the J end by 5 bases, with 13 bases between. CDR3: CASSLSGGLHNEQFF. Written as DNA, the CDR3 is TGTGCCAGCAGTTTAAGTGGGGGGCTACACAATGAGCAGTTCTTC.

This clonotype has only a few counts. The chain couples TRBV6-6 to TRBJ2-7; no reliable D call. CDR1 and CDR2 (germline): MNHNY, SVGAGI (reference sequence). This CDR3 region has 13 residues. Trimming shortened V by 0 bases and J by 4 bases, and 7 bases separated the two germline ends. The CDR3 loop reads CASSYSNAYEQYV. CDR3 bases: TGTGCCAGCAGTTACTCGAACGCATACGAGCAGTACGTC.

J is TRBJ1-2 and V is TRBV6-2 or TRBV6-3, with D unresolved. The germline gives CDR1 MNHEY, CDR2 SVGEGT. Trimming removed 5 bases from V and 6 bases from J, with 16 bases in between. CDR3 size: 14 residues. CDR3 DNA sequence: TGTGCCAGCAGTCGTCCTACAGAAAAGGATGGCTACACCTTC. Translating gives CASSRPTEKDGYTF.

This clonotype was counted a few times. The CDR3 DNA is TGCGCCAGCAGCCTAAATCCAGCGGGGGATACCTACAATGAGCAGTTCTTC. This sequence encodes CASSLNPAGDTYNEQFF. The rearrangement links TRBV4-1 to TRBJ2-1; 8 nucleotides match TRBD2. CDR3 length: 17 residues. CDR1 and CDR2 from the germline V gene are MGHRA and YSYEKL. J gave up 2 bases and V 4 bases, and 10 bases lay outside the gene matches.

This clonotype has more than one count but fewer than ten. This CDR3 is CASSLLGQGATDTQYF. The CDR3, as DNA: TGTGCCAGCAGCTTATTGGGACAGGGGGCGACAGATACGCAGTATTTT. The chain links TRBV7-8 to TRBJ2-3, with TRBD1 matching 12 bases. V shed 2 bases and J 3 bases; nucleotides not matched to a gene: 3. Germline V gene lookup returns CDR1 SGHVS and CDR2 FQNEAQ. There are 16 residues in the CDR3. Using reference TRBV7-8 and TRBJ2-3 for the parts outside the CDR3, the full variable domain is GAGVSQSPRYKVAKRGQDVALRCDPISGHVSLFWYQQALGQGPEFLTYFQNEAQLDKSGLPSDRFFAERPEGSVSTLKIQRTQQEDSAVYLCASSLLGQGATDTQYFGPGTRLTVL.

The chain uses TRBV7-6 and TRBJ2-7, with D unclear. V lost 5 bases to trimming and J lost 5 bases, with 13 bases between them. The CDR3 contains 13 residues. The V gene's germline CDR1 is SGHVS and CDR2 FNYEAQ. The CDR3 here is CASSPDWGNEQYF. The CDR3 DNA is TGTGCCAGCAGCCCCGACTGGGGAAACGAGCAGTACTTC.

Only a few counts were recorded for this clonotype. The chain uses TRBV19 and TRBJ2-4; maybe TRBD2 (5 bases). Germline V gene data show CDR1 as LNHDA and CDR2 as SQIVND (reference sequence). The V end was cut by 3 bases, the J end by 12 bases, with 9 bases between. The CDR3 has 11 amino acids. CDR3 nucleotide sequence: TGTGCCAGTAGTATCGGGAAAACTCAGTACTTC. This gives the protein CASSIGKTQYF.

This clonotype was found a few times. In DNA form, the CDR3 reads TGCAGCGTTGAAGGGAGAAGCAGTGAAGCTTTCTTT. Protein sequence: CSVEGRSSEAFF. V usage is TRBV29-1 and J usage is TRBJ1-1; the D is unclear. V shed 1 base and J shed 7 bases, with 10 bases lying between them. Germline loops: CDR1 SQVTM, CDR2 ANQGSEA. This CDR3 comprises 12 residues.